This T cell receptor beta chain was found in a study of Ad26.COV2.S vaccination and SARS-CoV-2 variants. The CDR3 length is 13 residues. V lost 3 bases, J lost 5 bases, and 13 bases lay in between. Germline V gene data show CDR1 as SQVTM and CDR2 as ANQGSEA. Produced via immunoSEQ multiplex PCR; TCRdb's table is partial and in-frame only. The sample has approximately 340,000 clones; around 92% are singletons. Specimen: peripheral blood, collected after recovery from COVID-19. This chain connects TRBV29-1 to TRBJ1-1, with no clear D. The TCR originated in a human donor who had recovered from COVID-19. The CDR3: CSVEKSGGTEAFF. Written as DNA, the CDR3 is TGCAGCGTTGAGAAATCGGGTGGGACTGAAGCTTTCTTT. Full variable domain (outside the CDR3, taken from reference TRBV29-1 and TRBJ1-1): SAVISQKPSRDICQRGTSLTIQCQVDSQVTMMFWYRQQPGQSLTLIATANQGSEATYESGFVIDKFPISRPNLTFSTLTVSNMSPEDSSIYLCSVEKSGGTEAFFGQGTRLTVV.